One and the same sample provided the 28 T cell receptor beta chains below, sequenced in a study of blood T cell repertoires in COVID-19. Clones were sequenced by immunoSEQ multiplex PCR, and TCRdb holds only the in-frame ones, with some missing. The sample has about 160,000 clones, approximately 95% seen once; the top ten hold about 2%. The specimen was peripheral blood. The source is a woman aged 55-70 years with COVID-19, enrolled during active disease.

V is TRBV6-6 and J is TRBJ1-1; D unclear. Trimming stripped 7 bases from V and 6 bases from J, with 15 bases between. The CDR3 has 13 residues. CDR1 and CDR2 (germline): MNHNY, SVGAGI (reference sequence). The CDR3 coding sequence is TGTGCCAGCATCGATCTTTCCACGGCTGAAGCTTTCTTT. It encodes CASIDLSTAEAFF.

This chain connects TRBV7-9 to TRBJ2-7; TRBD1 might be the D (5 bases). Germline V lookup: CDR1 SEHNR, CDR2 FQNEAQ (reference sequence). The CDR3 runs to 15 residues. Trimming took 6 bases from V and 1 from J, leaving 16 bases between them. The CDR3 DNA reads as TGTGCCAGCAGTAGGGTCCTCGCAGGGTCCTACGAGCAGTACTTC. Translation: CASSRVLAGSYEQYF.

The chain has TRBV4-1 and TRBJ1-4, with no clear D. The V and J ends lost 3 bases and 2 bases respectively, with 10 bases between them. The CDR3 totals 15 residues. From germline, CDR1 is MGHRA and CDR2 YSYEKL. The CDR3 nucleotides are TGCGCCAGCAGCCAGAACGGGGTTACTAATGAAAAACTGTTTTTT. It yields the protein CASSQNGVTNEKLFF.

The V call is TRBV5-4, the J call TRBJ2-3, with 9 positions matching TRBD1. Germline CDR1 SGHNT, CDR2 YYREEE (reference sequence). The CDR3 has 14 residues. Unmatched junction bases numbered 4, after V lost 7 bases and J lost 1 base. CDR3 residues: CASGWTGGTDTQYF. Here the CDR3 DNA reads TGTGCCAGCGGATGGACAGGGGGCACAGATACGCAGTATTTT.

As DNA, the CDR3 is TGCAGTGCTAGTTCGGGGTTCGAGCAGTACTTC. Translation gives CSASSGFEQYF. V usage is TRBV20-1 and J usage is TRBJ2-7, with a possible D match to TRBD2 (5 bases). V was trimmed by 3 bases and J by 6 bases, leaving 9 bases between them. The length of the CDR3 is 11 residues. Germline V gene sequence: CDR1 DFQATT, CDR2 SNEGSKA (reference sequence).

The chain carries TRBV19 and TRBJ1-2; TRBD1 agrees at 7 bases. With 7 bases clipped from V and 4 bases from J, the junction kept 6 bases outside the gene matches. Germline CDR1 is LNHDA and CDR2 is SQIVND (reference sequence). This CDR3 contains 13 residues. The CDR3 is CASKGGGSYGYTF. The CDR3 region has the DNA TGTGCCAGTAAAGGAGGGGGCAGCTATGGCTACACCTTC.

This clone was seen once. The chain links TRBV5-1 to TRBJ1-3; no clear D. Germline-derived CDR1 and CDR2 are SGHRS and YFSETQ. V shed 5 bases and J shed 4 bases, with 7 bases lying between them. CDR3 length: 12 amino acids. The CDR3 DNA follows: TGCGCCAGCAGGTCCGAGGGAAACACCATATATTTT. Protein: CASRSEGNTIYF.

The chain joins TRBV3-1 (or the pseudogene TRBV3-2) to TRBJ1-1; TRBD1 might be the D (5 bases). CDR1 and CDR2 (germline): LGHDT, YNNKEL (reference sequence). CDR3 length equals 15 residues. V was shortened by 2 bases and J by 1 base, with 11 bases between the two germline ends. CDR3 region: CASSQWGSRNTEAFF. The CDR3, as DNA: TGTGCCAGCAGCCAATGGGGCTCCCGGAACACTGAAGCTTTCTTT.

The rearrangement links TRBV5-4 to TRBJ2-7, with 8 bases aligning to TRBD2. CDR1 SGHNT and CDR2 YYREEE come from the germline V gene (reference sequence). The CDR3 has 15 amino acids. Trimming cost V 4 bases and J 0 bases; bases outside gene matches: 6. The CDR3 loop reads CASSAGRESSYEQYF. The DNA for the CDR3 is TGTGCCAGCAGCGCCGGGAGGGAGAGCTCCTACGAGCAGTACTTC.

This clone showed up just a few times. The chain is built from TRBV6-5 and TRBJ1-2, with D perhaps TRBD1 (6 bases). V lost 7 bases to trimming and J lost 4 bases, with 16 bases between them. The CDR3 length is 14 residues. Germline assignment: CDR1 MNHEY and CDR2 SVGAGI. CDR3 region: CASTTQGSPYGYTF. The CDR3 DNA sequence: TGTGCCAGCACCACCCAGGGGTCCCCCTATGGCTACACCTTC.

The genes are TRBV7-2 and TRBJ1-5, with 10 bases that match TRBD1. The germline V gene encodes CDR1 SGHTA and CDR2 FQGNSA. The ends lost 5 bases at V and 6 bases at J; junction bases unmatched: 7. This CDR3 contains 15 residues. CDR3 DNA sequence: TGTGCCAGCAGCCTAACCGGGACAGGGGCTCAGCCCCAGCATTTT. This translates into CASSLTGTGAQPQHF.

The chain is built from TRBV4-3 and TRBJ2-2, with TRBD2 matching 8 bases. Germline values: CDR1 LGHNA, CDR2 YSLEER. V shed 4 bases and J 2 bases; nucleotides not matched to a gene: 6. This CDR3 is 16 amino acids long. The CDR3 here is CASSPAAGGNTGELFF. The DNA for the CDR3 is TGCGCCAGCAGCCCGGCGGCGGGGGGTAACACCGGGGAGCTGTTTTTT.

In its sample, this clone was seen once. A read error may produce the germline difference seen at one junction end. The gene calls are TRBV4-3 and TRBJ2-7, with 11 nucleotides matching TRBD1. Germline V CDR1 and CDR2: LGHNA, YSLEER. The CDR3 length is 13 residues. CDR3 amino acids: CASSQGTGGKNIF. DNA of the CDR3: TGCGCCAGCAGCCAGGGGACAGGGGGAAAAAATATCTTC.

The chain employs TRBV7-9 and TRBJ1-1; D possibly corresponds to TRBD1 (6 bases). CDR1 and CDR2 from the germline V gene are SEHNR and FQNEAQ (reference sequence). V gave up 4 bases and J gave up 7 bases, with 19 bases separating them. The CDR3 spans 15 residues. Here the CDR3 reads CASSSRTAWDGEAFF. The DNA for the CDR3 is TGTGCCAGCAGCTCCCGGACAGCCTGGGATGGTGAAGCTTTCTTT.

V is TRBV9 and J is TRBJ2-2, with TRBD2 matching over 7 bases. V was clipped by 4 bases and J by 2 bases; unmatched bases: 8. CDR3 size: 16 residues. Germline V gene sequence: CDR1 SGDLS, CDR2 YYNGEE. In nucleotides, the CDR3 is TGTGCCAGCAGCCCGAGTGGGACTATTAACACCGGGGAGCTGTTTTTT. Translated: CASSPSGTINTGELFF.

The chain recombines TRBV5-4 with TRBJ2-1; 7 bases are shared with TRBD1. The CDR3 contains 18 residues. CDR1 and CDR2 from the germline V gene are SGHNT and YYREEE (reference sequence). Unmatched junction bases numbered 11, after V lost 0 bases and J lost 2 bases. The DNA of the CDR3 is TGTGCCAGCAGCTTGGCGAAGGGGGCGAGAGTCACCTACAATGAGCAGTTCTTC. Residues: CASSLAKGARVTYNEQFF.

The V call is TRBV29-1, the J call TRBJ1-2; 10 positions agree with TRBD1. V gave up 6 bases and J gave up 6 bases; unmatched junction bases: 4. This CDR3 region has 12 residues. Germline V gene sequence: CDR1 SQVTM, CDR2 ANQGSEA. The CDR3 sequence is CSVRQGADGYTF. The CDR3 DNA reads as TGCAGCGTGAGACAGGGGGCAGATGGCTACACCTTC.

The chain uses TRBV18 and TRBJ1-5; 7 positions agree with TRBD1. CDR1 is KGHSH, CDR2 LQKENI, per germline. The CDR3 contains 13 residues. The V and J ends lost 3 bases and 11 bases, in that order; junction bases with no gene match: 7. The CDR3: CASSPDLTGAQHF. CDR3 DNA sequence: TGTGCCAGCTCACCCGACTTAACAGGGGCCCAGCATTTT.

The genes are TRBV4-2 and TRBJ1-4; a possible D gene is TRBD1 (5 bases). Germline V gene data show CDR1 as LGHNA and CDR2 as YNFKEQ. V gave up 1 base and J gave up 5 bases, with 8 bases separating them. This CDR3 is 14 amino acids long. In nucleotides, the CDR3 is TGTGCCAGCAGCCAAGGGGGGAGGAATGAAAAACTGTTTTTT. It translates to CASSQGGRNEKLFF.

The chain uses TRBV2 and TRBJ2-2; maybe TRBD1 (6 bases). Germline V gene sequence: CDR1 SNHLY, CDR2 FYNNEI. The CDR3 length is 13 residues. The germline V and J ends were trimmed by 6 bases and 5 bases, with 10 bases remaining between them. The CDR3 here is CASSVTGTGELFF. Here the CDR3 DNA reads TGTGCCAGCAGCGTAACAGGGACCGGGGAGCTGTTTTTT. Full variable domain (remainder filled in from reference TRBV2 and TRBJ2-2): EPEVTQTPSHQVTQMGQEVILRCVPISNHLYFYWYRQILGQKVEFLVSFYNNEISEKSEIFDDQFSVERPDGSNFTLKIRSTKLEDSAMYFCASSVTGTGELFFGEGSRLTVL.

V gene TRBV7-6 combines with J gene TRBJ2-5, with 10 positions matching TRBD1. Germline values: CDR1 SGHVS, CDR2 FNYEAQ. CDR3 length: 16 amino acids. The V and J ends lost 7 bases and 2 bases, in that order; junction bases with no gene match: 10. The CDR3 DNA follows: TGTGCCAGCACCCTGGGACAGGGGTTAGGTCAAGAGACCCAGTACTTC. The encoded protein is CASTLGQGLGQETQYF.

This clone came up a few times. The chain recombines TRBV6-5 with TRBJ1-2; TRBD1 is a possible D gene (5 bases). This CDR3 has 15 residues. Trimming pared 0 bases from V and 2 bases from J, leaving 10 bases between. Germline CDR1 and CDR2: MNHEY and SVGAGI. CDR3 bases: TGTGCCAGCAGTTACTCTCCAGGGTCAAACTATGGCTACACCTTC. This sequence encodes CASSYSPGSNYGYTF.

The V call is TRBV2, the J call TRBJ2-5; 15 nucleotides line up with TRBD2. Germline V lookup: CDR1 SNHLY, CDR2 FYNNEI. With V trimmed by 4 bases and J by 5 bases, 2 bases remained unmatched. The CDR3 is 15 amino acids. For the CDR3, the DNA is TGTGCCAGCAGTGCCGGGACTAGCGGGGGGGAGACCCAGTACTTC. Its translation is CASSAGTSGGETQYF.

The chain joins TRBV28 to TRBJ1-6, with 9 positions matching TRBD1. Germline loops: CDR1 MDHEN, CDR2 SYDVKM. This CDR3 has 14 residues. Trimming at V came to 7 bases and at J to 12 bases, leaving 10 bases not matched to a gene. Here the CDR3 reads CASNSPGQGGPLHF. In DNA, the CDR3 is TGTGCCAGCAACTCCCCGGGACAGGGAGGACCCCTCCACTTT.

CDR3 DNA: TGTGCCATCACCCCGACTAGCGGTAGCGAGACCCAGTACTTC. Amino acid sequence: CAITPTSGSETQYF. The chain uses TRBV10-3 and TRBJ2-5; 9 bases match TRBD2. The CDR3 consists of 14 residues. Looked up from germline, CDR1 is ENHRY and CDR2 is SYGVKD. V dropped 7 bases and J dropped 5; count of bases not matched to a gene: 8.

Written as DNA, the CDR3 is TGTGCCAGCTCACCACGGACAGGGGGGTACCAAGAGACCCAGTACTTC. Its translation: CASSPRTGGYQETQYF. The V gene is TRBV18, the J gene TRBJ2-5; 10 nucleotides align to TRBD1. CDR1 is KGHSH and CDR2 is LQKENI in the germline V gene. The CDR3 contains 16 residues. The V and J ends lost 1 base and 0 bases, in that order; junction bases with no gene match: 2.

The gene calls are TRBV7-2 and TRBJ1-5; D is unclear. The V end lost 1 base, the J end lost 0 bases, and 7 bases lay between the germline ends. CDR3 size: 15 residues. CDR1 and CDR2 (germline): SGHTA, FQGNSA. The CDR3 protein is CASSLGSNSNQPQHF. In DNA, the CDR3 is TGTGCCAGCAGCTTAGGTTCAAATAGCAATCAGCCCCAGCATTTT.

V is TRBV3-1 (or the pseudogene TRBV3-2) and J is TRBJ2-1; 9 bases match TRBD2. This CDR3 has 16 residues. The V gene end was trimmed by 4 bases and the J gene end by 4 bases; junction bases not matched to a gene: 8. Looked up from germline, CDR1 is LGHDT and CDR2 is YNNKEL (reference sequence). This CDR3 is CASSPTGTSTYNEQFF. The CDR3 DNA reads as TGTGCCAGCAGCCCTACCGGGACTAGCACGTACAATGAGCAGTTCTTC.